The next 22 T cell receptor beta chains were all read from a single sample in a study of blood T cell repertoires in COVID-19 (dated by TCRdb to about 2020). Libraries were constructed by the immunoSEQ multiplex PCR assay. The table was pulled from immuneACCESS by TCRdb, which kept in-frame rearrangements only. Such tables lose some clones; where checked, under half of the loss comes from unresolved V genes, and the rest has no known cause. The sample contains approximately 250,000 clones, roughly 89% of them found a single time. The ten top clones hold around 2% of the sample. Sequencing was done on a sample of peripheral blood. These receptors all come from a man aged 30 to 39 who had recovered from COVID-19.

This CDR3 reads CASAEHGGEQYF. In nucleotides, the CDR3 is TGCGCCAGCGCCGAGCACGGAGGCGAGCAGTACTTC. This chain joins TRBV10-2 and TRBJ2-7, with D possibly matching TRBD2 (5 bases). There are 12 residues in the CDR3. The V and J ends lost 8 bases and 6 bases respectively, with 14 bases between them. Per germline, CDR1 WSHSY and CDR2 SAAADI.

This chain uses TRBV5-6 with TRBJ2-1, with 7 bases identical to TRBD2. CDR3 size: 16 residues. V trimming: 2 bases; J trimming: 0 bases; junction bases outside the gene matches: 5. The germline gives CDR1 SGHDT, CDR2 YYEEEE. DNA for the CDR3: TGTGCCAGCAGCTTTCGGGGGGATAGCTCCTACAATGAGCAGTTCTTC. It codes for CASSFRGDSSYNEQFF.

The rearrangement joins TRBV6-5 to TRBJ2-7; 9 positions match TRBD2. Germline V gene lookup returns CDR1 MNHEY and CDR2 SVGAGI. Trimming at V came to 6 bases and at J to 5 bases, leaving 11 bases not matched to a gene. This CDR3 comprises 15 residues. CDR3 sequence: CASSSSPAGGNEQYF. CDR3 sequence (DNA): TGTGCCAGCAGCTCCTCCCCCGCGGGGGGGAACGAGCAGTACTTC.

The chain employs TRBV5-4 and TRBJ1-5; a weak D match, TRBD1 (5 bases). CDR1 and CDR2 (germline): SGHNT, YYREEE (reference sequence). Between the trimmed V and J ends, which lost 0 bases and 7 bases, there was a span of 8 bases. CDR3 length: 13 residues. CDR3 coding DNA: TGTGCCAGCAGCTTGGCGGGGGGGCAGCCCCAGCATTTT. Its protein product is CASSLAGGQPQHF.

The table lists this clone with a few counts. The genes are TRBV7-9 and TRBJ2-7, with D tentatively TRBD2 (6 bases). Germline lookup yields CDR1 SEHNR and CDR2 FQNEAQ (reference sequence). Trimming cost V 3 bases and J 0 bases, with 18 bases left between them. The CDR3 totals 17 residues. CDR3 bases: TGTGCCAGCAGCTTTCTATCCCCCGGGACTCGCTCCTACGAGCAGTACTTC. Translated: CASSFLSPGTRSYEQYF.

J is TRBJ1-5 and V is TRBV2; no definite D call. The V end was cut by 3 bases, the J end by 0 bases, with 9 bases between. Germline V gene sequence: CDR1 SNHLY, CDR2 FYNNEI. This CDR3 has 15 residues. CDR3 coding DNA: TGTGCCAGCAGTGAGGAGCCATATAGCAATCAGCCCCAGCATTTT. Translating gives CASSEEPYSNQPQHF.

CDR3 region: CASSLGGGEQFF. The CDR3 region has the DNA TGTGCCAGCAGCTTAGGAGGGGGTGAGCAGTTCTTC. The chain recombines TRBV13 with TRBJ2-1; weak D call: TRBD1 (6 bases). Germline V gives CDR1 PRHDT, CDR2 FYEKMQ (reference sequence). The CDR3 has 12 amino acids. The V end lost 0 bases, the J end lost 9 bases, and 6 bases lay between the germline ends.

The V and J genes are TRBV5-8 and TRBJ2-7; TRBD2 is a possible D gene (5 bases). Between the trimmed V and J ends, which lost 7 bases and 9 bases, there was a span of 17 bases. The germline gives CDR1 SGHTS, CDR2 YDEGEE. The CDR3 runs 12 residues. The CDR3 DNA reads as TGTGCCAGCCCCTACCGGCGGGCAACGCAGTACTTC. Translated, it gives CASPYRRATQYF. Full variable domain (outside the CDR3, taken from reference TRBV5-8 and TRBJ2-7): EAGVTQSPTHLIKTRGQQATLRCSPISGHTSVYWYQQALGLGLQFLLWYDEGEERNRGNFPPRFSGRQFPNYSSELNVNALELEDSALYLCASPYRRATQYFGPGTRLTVT.

This clone was seen only a few times. The CDR3: CASSLTSGTSTDTQYF. CDR3 in DNA: TGCGCCAGCAGCTTAACTAGCGGGACAAGCACAGATACGCAGTATTTT. The chain employs TRBV5-1 and TRBJ2-3; TRBD2 agrees at 10 bases. From germline, CDR1 is SGHRS and CDR2 YFSETQ. The CDR3 is made up of 16 amino acids. V lost 2 bases and J lost 0; bases outside the gene matches: 3.

The chain is built from TRBV2 and TRBJ2-5; 8 bases line up with TRBD1. CDR1 and CDR2 from the germline V gene are SNHLY and FYNNEI. The CDR3 consists of 15 residues. Losses at the gene ends were 6 bases for V and 0 bases for J; bases not matched to a gene: 6. The DNA of the CDR3 is TGTGCCAGCAGGCTGGACAGGGCCTACCAAGAGACCCAGTACTTC. It is translated as CASRLDRAYQETQYF.

The V call is TRBV7-8, the J call TRBJ2-6; D may be TRBD2 (6 bases). The CDR3 consists of 16 residues. Trimming took 5 bases from V and 1 from J, leaving 12 bases between them. The germline V gene has CDR1 SGHVS and CDR2 FQNEAQ. The CDR3: CASSPYGGSGANVLTF. CDR3 coding DNA: TGTGCCAGCAGCCCCTATGGGGGGTCTGGGGCCAACGTCCTGACTTTC.

This clone has only one observation. The J gene is TRBJ1-1, the V gene TRBV6-5, with 11 bases aligning to TRBD1. The CDR3 has 15 amino acids. V trimming: 8 bases; J trimming: 6 bases; junction bases outside the gene matches: 11. CDR1 and CDR2 (germline): MNHEY, SVGAGI. CDR3 loop: CASLRDRGRSAEAFF. The CDR3 DNA reads as TGTGCCAGCTTACGGGACAGGGGGAGGTCCGCTGAAGCTTTCTTT.

This chain joins TRBV3-1 (or the pseudogene TRBV3-2) and TRBJ1-6; unclear D gene. V shed 1 base and J shed 2 bases, with 3 bases lying between them. The length of the CDR3 is 14 residues. Germline assignment: CDR1 LGHDT and CDR2 YNNKEL (reference sequence). As DNA, the CDR3 is TGTGCCAGCAGCCAAGTCACCTATAATTCACCCCTCCACTTT. This codes for CASSQVTYNSPLHF.

The V call is TRBV5-1, the J call TRBJ2-3; 7 bases agree with TRBD2. The trim removed 4 bases at V and 4 bases at J, leaving 6 bases unmatched. Germline lookup yields CDR1 SGHRS and CDR2 YFSETQ. The CDR3 contains 14 residues. The CDR3 region is CASSLGLSADTQYF. In nucleotides, the CDR3 is TGCGCCAGCAGCCTGGGACTAAGCGCAGATACGCAGTATTTT.

The rearrangement links TRBV7-2 to TRBJ2-7; the match to TRBD1 covers 7 bases. Trimming at V came to 1 base and at J to 7 bases, leaving 7 bases not matched to a gene. This CDR3 has 14 amino acids. Germline V CDR1 and CDR2: SGHTA, FQGNSA. The CDR3 sequence is CASSLGQGGREQYF. In DNA, the CDR3 is TGTGCCAGCAGCTTAGGACAGGGTGGAAGGGAGCAGTACTTC.

The V and J genes are TRBV9 and TRBJ2-7, with D tentatively TRBD2 (5 bases). This CDR3 is 16 amino acids long. The germline V gene encodes CDR1 SGDLS and CDR2 YYNGEE. Trimming left V 4 bases short and J 4 bases short, with 21 bases between. CDR3 sequence reads: CASSPEEAISPYEQYF. The CDR3 bases are TGTGCCAGCAGCCCCGAGGAGGCAATCTCCCCTTACGAGCAGTACTTC. The full variable domain, its missing parts supplied by reference TRBV9 and TRBJ2-7, is DSGVTQTPKHLITATGQRVTLRCSPRSGDLSVYWYQQSLDQGLQFLIQYYNGEERAKGNILERFSAQQFPDLHSELNLSSLELGDSALYFCASSPEEAISPYEQYFGPGTRLTVT.

The chain has TRBV28 and TRBJ2-2; TRBD2 might be the D (5 bases). This CDR3 is built from 14 residues. In germline, CDR1 is MDHEN, CDR2 SYDVKM. V was clipped by 8 bases and J by 7 bases, with 17 bases between them. CDR3 loop: CASHVGLAGGELFF. The CDR3 coding sequence is TGTGCCAGCCACGTCGGATTGGCGGGCGGGGAGCTGTTTTTT.

The rearrangement uses TRBV6-2 or TRBV6-3 and TRBJ1-1; D is perhaps TRBD1 (5 bases). Looked up from germline, CDR1 is MNHEY and CDR2 is SVGEGT. With 4 bases removed from V and 7 bases from J, the gap between germline ends came to 10 bases. The CDR3 is made up of 12 amino acids. The CDR3 coding sequence is TGTGCCAGCAGTTTTTACGGGGGTGAAGCTTTCTTT. Its protein is CASSFYGGEAFF.

The rearrangement joins TRBV18 to TRBJ2-3, with 8 bases matching TRBD2. Germline V lookup: CDR1 KGHSH, CDR2 LQKENI. The CDR3 contains 17 residues. Trimming removed 2 bases from V and 1 base from J; junction bases left unmatched: 8. The CDR3 bases are TGTGCCAGCTCACCATCTCCTTTGCGGGGGGGCACAGATACGCAGTATTTT. This sequence encodes CASSPSPLRGGTDTQYF.

This clone was counted only a few times. This chain joins TRBV5-1 and TRBJ2-3; D possibly corresponds to TRBD1 (5 bases). CDR1 is SGHRS, CDR2 YFSETQ, per germline. The CDR3 consists of 16 residues. The germline V and J ends were trimmed by 1 base and 4 bases, with 16 bases remaining between them. CDR3 DNA: TGCGCCAGCAGCTTGACGTTGGGGCAGCTTCCAGATACGCAGTATTTT. Translation: CASSLTLGQLPDTQYF.

The V gene is TRBV5-1, the J gene TRBJ2-5; D is unresolved. The CDR3 has 14 residues. Germline CDR1 SGHRS, CDR2 YFSETQ. The germline V and J ends were trimmed by 0 bases and 4 bases, with 10 bases remaining between them. The CDR3 DNA reads TGCGCCAGCAGCTTGGTTCCTAGTTCAGAGACCCAGTACTTC. Encoded protein: CASSLVPSSETQYF.

The J gene is TRBJ2-1, the V gene TRBV14; TRBD2 agrees at 7 bases. This CDR3 is 16 amino acids long. Per the germline V gene, CDR1 is SGHDN and CDR2 is FVKESK. The V and J ends lost 4 bases and 4 bases, in that order; junction bases with no gene match: 10. The CDR3, as DNA: TGTGCCAGCAGCCCCCCAACTAGCGCCCTGTACAATGAGCAGTTCTTC. It translates to CASSPPTSALYNEQFF.